Sequencing of this TCR beta chain was carried out in a study of cytomegalovirus exposure and HLA in healthy donors. Looking at the study overall: Genetic ancestry analysis placed approximately 78% of the 400 or so donors that were genotyped in the Caucasian-associated cluster. Overall study findings and caveats: It is likely that the observed cluster of highly shared sequence variants was a sequencing artifact. Data from an earlier analysis indicated that most TCR beta V segments were productive either about 87% or about 30% of the time. Later analysis demonstrated an association between a missense DCLRE1C variant and TCR beta V- and J-gene trimming.

With 60 Vbeta and 13 Jbeta primers, the PCR was carried out. The table came from immunoSEQ multiplex PCR; TCRdb's copy has only in-frame clones and leaves some out. The sample includes under 130,000 clones, roughly an eighth of them seen just once. V shed 3 bases and J shed 2 bases, with 7 bases lying between them. Germline V gene data show CDR1 as SGHNT and CDR2 as YENEEA. The CDR3 extends over 13 amino acids. About this clone: The antigen is undetermined.

Sequencing was done on a sample of PBMCs. This chain joins TRBV11-3 and TRBJ2-5, with D unresolved. The source of this sequence is a middle-aged man in good health and CMV-seropositive. The CDR3 is CASSFSRQETQYF. The CDR3 DNA sequence: TGTGCCAGCAGCTTCTCCCGGCAAGAGACCCAGTACTTC. The full variable domain, completed using reference TRBV11-3 and TRBJ2-5, is EAGVVQSPRYKIIEKKQPVAFWCNPISGHNTLYWYLQNLGQGPELLIRYENEEAVDDSQLPKDRFSAERLKGVDSTLKIQPAELGDSAVYLCASSFSRQETQYFGPGTRLLVL.